The 11 T cell receptor beta chains below all came from one sample that was sequenced in a study of shared clonotypes between healthy human individuals. Clones were read by immunoSEQ multiplex PCR, and TCRdb kept only the in-frame ones, dropping some. The sample includes 2 million to 2.5 million clones, 90% to 95% of them seen just once. The specimen was naive CD4+ T cells sorted from blood. Subset noted: CD45RA+ positively selected. Every receptor here comes from a man younger than 35 in good health.

The chain couples TRBV28 to TRBJ2-1; perhaps TRBD2 as D (6 bases). The CDR3 is made up of 15 amino acids. Germline assignment: CDR1 MDHEN and CDR2 SYDVKM. V dropped 7 bases and J dropped 0 bases, with 13 bases sitting between them. The CDR3 DNA is TGTGCCAGCACCCGGGGGAGGAGCTCCTACAATGAGCAGTTCTTC. Residues: CASTRGRSSYNEQFF.

This clone was seen just once. This chain joins TRBV6-1 and TRBJ1-2; TRBD1 matches at 7 bases. Germline V CDR1 and CDR2: MNHNS, SASEGT. The CDR3 is 12 amino acids. V shed 10 bases, J shed 7 bases, and the junction held 9 bases outside the gene matches. The CDR3 protein is CANGQDWSGYTF. The CDR3 DNA reads as TGTGCCAACGGACAGGACTGGTCTGGCTACACCTTC.

This chain uses TRBV18 with TRBJ2-7; 11 bases match TRBD2. There are 15 residues in the CDR3. J gave up 3 bases and V 3 bases, and 4 bases lay outside the gene matches. CDR1 and CDR2 from the germline V gene are KGHSH and LQKENI. For the CDR3, the DNA is TGTGCCAGCTCACCCGCCGGGACTAGCGGCTACGAGCAGTACTTC. Its protein product is CASSPAGTSGYEQYF.

The chain links TRBV6-6 to TRBJ2-7; D is unclear. Germline V gene data show CDR1 as MNHNY and CDR2 as SVGAGI (reference sequence). Trimming removed 5 bases at V and 4 bases at J, with 9 bases between. The CDR3 is 12 amino acids. CDR3 in amino acids: CASSNPWYEQYF. The DNA of the CDR3 is TGTGCCAGCAGTAACCCCTGGTACGAGCAGTACTTC.

The CDR3 is CASSLELSEIGETQYF. The CDR3 region has the DNA TGTGCCAGCAGTTTAGAGCTGAGCGAGATTGGAGAGACCCAGTACTTC. This chain links TRBV2 with TRBJ2-5; D not certain. The CDR3 contains 16 residues. Germline CDR1 is SNHLY and CDR2 is FYNNEI. The ends were cut back, 5 bases at V and 4 bases at J, with 20 bases in the middle.

Concerning this clone: Other DNA sequences in this sample translate to the same CDR3. The CDR3 sequence is CASSPGTVSSYEQYF. The CDR3 DNA follows: TGTGCCAGCTCGCCCGGGACGGTGAGCTCCTACGAGCAGTACTTC. This chain joins TRBV18 and TRBJ2-7, with D tentatively TRBD1 or TRBD2 (5 bases each). Germline values: CDR1 KGHSH, CDR2 LQKENI. This CDR3 is 15 amino acids long. Between the trimmed V and J ends, which lost 6 bases and 0 bases, there was a span of 15 bases. The whole variable domain, remainder taken from reference TRBV18 and TRBJ2-7, is NAGVMQNPRHLVRRRGQEARLRCSPMKGHSHVYWYRQLPEEGLKFMVYLQKENIIDESGMPKERFSAEFPKEGPSILRIQQVVRGDSAAYFCASSPGTVSSYEQYFGPGTRLTVT.

This rearrangement joins TRBV6-5 to TRBJ2-5; D may be TRBD1 (6 bases). The V gene lost 4 bases and the J gene lost 1 base, with 13 bases spanning the gap. Germline V CDR1 and CDR2: MNHEY, SVGAGI. The CDR3 is 15 residues long. The CDR3 sequence: CASSSPNRAQETQYF. In nucleotides, the CDR3 is TGTGCCAGCAGTTCCCCCAACAGGGCCCAAGAGACCCAGTACTTC.

The rearrangement uses TRBV10-2 and TRBJ1-5, with D tentatively TRBD1 (5 bases). This CDR3 contains 17 residues. V lost 7 bases to trimming and J lost 2 bases, with 21 bases between them. CDR1 and CDR2 from the germline V gene are WSHSY and SAAADI. CDR3 protein: CASILSQQGNGNQPQHF. The CDR3 nucleotides read TGCGCCAGCATCCTAAGCCAGCAGGGTAATGGCAATCAGCCCCAGCATTTT.

V gene TRBV28 combines with J gene TRBJ1-1; a weak D match, TRBD1 (6 bases). V lost 8 bases and J lost 4, with 23 bases in between. Looked up from germline, CDR1 is MDHEN and CDR2 is SYDVKM. The CDR3 contains 16 residues. CDR3 sequence (DNA): TGTGCCAGCCCTCCTCCTAACAGGGATACGAGCACTGAAGCTTTCTTT. Protein sequence: CASPPPNRDTSTEAFF. The full variable domain, its missing parts supplied by reference TRBV28 and TRBJ1-1, is DVKVTQSSRYLVKRTGEKVFLECVQDMDHENMFWYRQDPGLGLRLIYFSYDVKMKEKGDIPEGYSVSREKKERFSLILESASTNQTSMYLCASPPPNRDTSTEAFFGQGTRLTVV.

The V and J genes are TRBV27 and TRBJ2-7; D ambiguous. Germline V gene data show CDR1 as MNHEY and CDR2 as SMNVEV (reference sequence). V was cut by 2 bases and J by 0 bases, with 11 bases left in between. The CDR3 has 15 residues. CDR3 in DNA: TGTGCCAGCAGTTTAGACTCAGCGAGCTCCTACGAGCAGTACTTC. Residues: CASSLDSASSYEQYF.

The chain links TRBV10-3 to TRBJ1-3; tentatively, D is TRBD1 (5 bases). The V gene's germline CDR1 is ENHRY and CDR2 SYGVKD. With 3 bases removed from V and 0 bases from J, the gap between germline ends came to 12 bases. This CDR3 spans 16 amino acids. The CDR3 DNA reads TGTGCCATCAGTGATGGGGCAGCAAGCTCTGGAAACACCATATATTTT. It yields the protein CAISDGAASSGNTIYF.